One sample yielded the 5 T cell receptor beta chains listed below, sequenced in a study of T-cell reconstitution after alpha-beta-depleted transplantation in children. Preparation of the TCRbeta library involved a method that used unique molecular identifiers. TCRdb processed the PCR reads anew with MiXCR; each CDR3 protein has one entry. The table shows about 400,000 distinct CDR3 sequences, with roughly 15% occurring only once. The sequencing here drew on PBMCs, mostly from graft donor cells, taken 360 days after TCRalphabeta/CD19-depleted stem cell transplant. These receptors came from a boy in the first two years of life who had a stem cell transplant for Wiskott-Aldrich syndrome, so the T cells may come from the graft donor.

The chain combines TRBV6-5 with TRBJ1-1; D is possibly TRBD1 (5 bases). Trimming pared 1 base from V and 5 bases from J, leaving 17 bases between. Per germline, CDR1 MNHEY and CDR2 SVGAGI. The CDR3 totals 16 residues. The CDR3, as DNA: TGTGCCAGCAGTTACTTCAAGGCGCAGGGAAGGACTGAAGCTTTCTTT. It yields the protein CASSYFKAQGRTEAFF.

The V call is TRBV9, the J call TRBJ2-3; D may be TRBD1 (6 bases). Germline V gene sequence: CDR1 SGDLS, CDR2 YYNGEE. This CDR3 spans 14 amino acids. Trimming stripped 4 bases from V and 4 bases from J, with 13 bases between. The CDR3 region has the DNA TGTGCCAGCAGCTTTAGTCCAGGGGCAGATACGCAGTATTTT. Protein: CASSFSPGADTQYF.

The chain joins TRBV5-5 to TRBJ1-1; the D is unclear. This CDR3 has 15 residues. Trimming left V 0 bases short and J 2 bases short, with 11 bases between. Germline lookup yields CDR1 SGHKS and CDR2 YYEKEE (reference sequence). In DNA form, the CDR3 reads TGTGCCAGCAGCTTGGAGTCCGGTGTCAACACTGAAGCTTTCTTT. The encoded protein is CASSLESGVNTEAFF.

This clonotype showed up many times. The rearrangement joins TRBV6-5 to TRBJ2-7, with a weak D call TRBD1 (5 bases). Germline V gives CDR1 MNHEY, CDR2 SVGAGI. There are 15 residues in the CDR3. The V end lost 1 base, the J end lost 6 bases, and 16 bases lay between the germline ends. CDR3 residues: CASSYFRTLAGEQYF. The CDR3 bases are TGTGCCAGCAGTTACTTCCGGACACTGGCTGGCGAGCAGTACTTC.

The table lists this clonotype with a few counts. The V call is TRBV2, the J call TRBJ2-4, with 9 positions matching TRBD1. Per germline, CDR1 SNHLY and CDR2 FYNNEI. The CDR3 length is 15 residues. J was trimmed by 0 bases and V by 6 bases; bases with no gene match: 3. CDR3 sequence: CASRGQGPAKNIQYF. As DNA, the CDR3 is TGTGCCAGCAGAGGACAGGGGCCAGCCAAAAACATTCAGTACTTC.